This passage covers 21 T cell receptor beta chains from one sample sequenced in a study of T-cell reconstitution after alpha-beta-depleted transplantation in children. During its preparation, the TCRbeta library received unique molecular identifiers. Via MiXCR, TCRdb re-called the PCR reads, giving one row per CDR3 protein. The data contain 200,000 to 250,000 distinct CDR3 sequences, roughly 25% of them singletons. The starting material was PBMCs, obtained before TCRalphabeta/CD19-depleted stem cell transplant. These receptors came from a girl aged 2-10 years with Fanconi anemia, due to receive a stem cell transplant.

This chain joins TRBV20-1 and TRBJ2-3; 7 positions match TRBD1. CDR1 is DFQATT and CDR2 is SNEGSKA in the germline V gene (reference sequence). There are 15 residues in the CDR3. The junction had 8 bases not matched to a gene; V was cut back by 3 bases and J by 2 bases. In nucleotides, the CDR3 is TGCAGTGCTAGCCTCCGGGACAGAGACACAGATACGCAGTATTTT. Residues: CSASLRDRDTDTQYF.

Ten or more counts support this clonotype. The chain links TRBV6-4 to TRBJ2-1; the match to TRBD2 covers 11 bases. Germline assignment: CDR1 MRHNA and CDR2 SNTAGT. The trim removed 3 bases at V and 6 bases at J, leaving 4 bases unmatched. There are 15 residues in the CDR3. The CDR3 DNA sequence: TGTGCCAGCAGTGAGGTAGCGGGAGGGCCCAATGAGCAGTTCTTC. Encoded protein: CASSEVAGGPNEQFF.

This clonotype was seen a few times. The V call is TRBV20-1, the J call TRBJ2-5; D possibly corresponds to TRBD2 (6 bases). V lost 1 base and J 5 bases, leaving 11 bases between the germline ends. The CDR3 is 13 amino acids. Germline V lookup: CDR1 DFQATT, CDR2 SNEGSKA (reference sequence). CDR3 amino acids: CSARGSGVETQYF. In DNA form, the CDR3 reads TGCAGTGCTAGAGGTTCGGGAGTGGAGACCCAGTACTTC.

This clonotype was observed many times. The chain has TRBV12-3 or TRBV12-4 and TRBJ2-5, with 7 positions matching TRBD1. This CDR3 comprises 16 residues. V gave up 4 bases and J gave up 1 base; unmatched junction bases: 9. The CDR3 spells CASSSFARDSQETQYF. CDR3 coding DNA: TGTGCCAGCAGTTCGTTTGCAAGGGACAGCCAAGAGACCCAGTACTTC.

The table lists this clonotype with many counts. This sequence joins TRBV29-1 and TRBJ1-1, with D unresolved. This CDR3 is 11 amino acids long. Trimming removed 4 bases from V and 5 bases from J, with 8 bases in between. Per the germline V gene, CDR1 is SQVTM and CDR2 is ANQGSEA. CDR3 DNA sequence: TGCAGCGTTGTCTGGGATACTGAAGCTTTCTTT. Protein: CSVVWDTEAFF.

The chain carries TRBV10-3 and TRBJ2-1, with D perhaps matching TRBD2 (6 bases). The CDR3 consists of 17 residues. Germline V gene lookup returns CDR1 ENHRY and CDR2 SYGVKD. V lost 0 bases and J lost 4, with 16 bases in between. CDR3 nucleotide sequence: TGTGCCATCAGTGAGTCTTCGCGGGGAGGTGTATACAATGAGCAGTTCTTC. Encoded protein: CAISESSRGGVYNEQFF.

The rearrangement links TRBV20-1 to TRBJ2-7, with a tentative D call TRBD2 (6 bases). V lost 5 bases and J 0 bases, leaving 17 bases between the germline ends. The CDR3 runs 15 residues. In germline, CDR1 is DFQATT, CDR2 SNEGSKA (reference sequence). The CDR3 DNA follows: TGCAGTGCTTCTGGGGAGGACCCCTTCTCCTACGAGCAGTACTTC. Amino acid sequence: CSASGEDPFSYEQYF.

This clonotype was counted at least ten times. V is TRBV5-1 and J is TRBJ2-1; 7 bases fit TRBD2. CDR1 SGHRS and CDR2 YFSETQ come from the germline V gene. The CDR3 has 15 residues. V trimming: 1 base; J trimming: 7 bases; junction bases outside the gene matches: 8. CDR3 nucleotide sequence: TGCGCCAGCAGCTTGTCTAGCGGAGGCGGAAATGAGCAGTTCTTC. Amino acids: CASSLSSGGGNEQFF.

The chain has TRBV4-2 and TRBJ1-3, with D unresolved. Between the trimmed V and J ends, which lost 0 bases and 2 bases, there was a span of 11 bases. The CDR3 has 16 amino acids. The germline CDR1 and CDR2 sequences are LGHNA and YNFKEQ. Here the CDR3 reads CASSQDLHGPGNTIYF. The DNA for the CDR3 is TGTGCCAGCAGCCAAGATCTTCATGGACCTGGAAACACCATATATTTT.

The chain joins TRBV18 to TRBJ2-3; D possibly corresponds to TRBD2 (7 bases). Trimming took off 1 base at V and 4 bases at J, with 15 bases between the two ends. The V gene's germline CDR1 is KGHSH and CDR2 LQKENI. The CDR3 spans 16 residues. The CDR3 DNA follows: TGTGCCAGCTCACCACTCCACCGGGGGGCCTCAGATACGCAGTATTTT. It is translated as CASSPLHRGASDTQYF.

This sequence joins TRBV27 and TRBJ2-7; 7 bases agree with TRBD1. CDR1 and CDR2 (germline): MNHEY, SMNVEV (reference sequence). V lost 2 bases, J lost 2 bases, and 3 bases stayed unmatched. The CDR3 contains 14 residues. CDR3 region: CASSLEGQPYEQYF. CDR3 coding DNA: TGTGCCAGCAGTTTAGAGGGACAGCCCTACGAGCAGTACTTC.

This clonotype was seen ten or more times. V usage is TRBV20-1 and J usage is TRBJ2-2; perhaps TRBD2 as D (5 bases). The length of the CDR3 is 13 residues. The V and J ends lost 3 bases and 1 base respectively, with 6 bases between them. CDR1 is DFQATT and CDR2 is SNEGSKA in the germline V gene (reference sequence). Here the CDR3 reads CSASGVNTGELFF. CDR3 DNA: TGCAGTGCTAGCGGGGTGAACACCGGGGAGCTGTTTTTT.

V gene TRBV20-1 combines with J gene TRBJ2-3, with D unresolved. Germline V gives CDR1 DFQATT, CDR2 SNEGSKA (reference sequence). The germline V and J ends were trimmed by 3 bases and 2 bases, with 12 bases remaining between them. The CDR3 sequence is 14 residues long. In nucleotides, the CDR3 is TGCAGTGCTAGCGTGACGGGCAACACAGATACGCAGTATTTT. Translated: CSASVTGNTDTQYF.

The genes are TRBV20-1 and TRBJ1-2; TRBD1 matches at 11 bases. V dropped 6 bases and J dropped 1; count of bases not matched to a gene: 1. CDR1 DFQATT and CDR2 SNEGSKA come from the germline V gene (reference sequence). This CDR3 contains 13 residues. CDR3: CSAGTGGNYGYTF. The CDR3 DNA sequence: TGCAGTGCAGGGACAGGGGGTAACTATGGCTACACCTTC.

This clonotype has more than one count but fewer than ten. The CDR3 sequence is CSARDGGALREQYF. DNA of the CDR3: TGCAGTGCTAGAGACGGGGGTGCGCTTCGGGAGCAGTACTTC. The chain employs TRBV20-1 and TRBJ2-7, with D perhaps matching TRBD2 (6 bases). This CDR3 region has 14 residues. In germline, CDR1 is DFQATT, CDR2 SNEGSKA (reference sequence). Deletions cut 0 bases from V and 7 bases from J, with 16 bases between.

The table lists this clonotype with a few counts. The chain links TRBV29-1 to TRBJ2-1, with D possibly matching TRBD2 (6 bases). V was cut by 6 bases and J by 5 bases, with 23 bases left in between. Looked up from germline, CDR1 is SQVTM and CDR2 is ANQGSEA. The CDR3 consists of 16 residues. CDR3 coding DNA: TGCAGCGTCCAAGGCAGGGCAGGTTTAGCGGACAATGAGCAGTTCTTC. It translates to CSVQGRAGLADNEQFF.

This clonotype was recorded at least ten times. The rearrangement uses TRBV29-1 and TRBJ2-7, with D possibly TRBD2 on 7 matching bases. V lost 4 bases and J lost 5, with 12 bases in between. The CDR3 contains 12 residues. Germline V gene lookup returns CDR1 SQVTM and CDR2 ANQGSEA. This CDR3 is CSVAPGGHEQYF. The CDR3 nucleotides read TGCAGCGTTGCTCCGGGGGGCCACGAGCAGTACTTC.

This clonotype has a count of ten or more. This chain links TRBV12-3 or TRBV12-4 with TRBJ2-7; 9 nucleotides agree with TRBD1. The CDR3 is 15 amino acids. The junction had 8 bases not matched to a gene; V was cut back by 5 bases and J by 3 bases. The CDR3 region has the DNA TGTGCCAGCAGTCCCCCCCGGACAGGGGTCTACGAGCAGTACTTC. Translating it yields CASSPPRTGVYEQYF.

The chain recombines TRBV7-2 with TRBJ2-1; D possibly uses TRBD1 or TRBD2 (5 bases each). The CDR3 runs 16 residues. Trimming removed 1 base at V and 8 bases at J, with 18 bases between. Germline V gene lookup returns CDR1 SGHTA and CDR2 FQGNSA. The CDR3 DNA reads TGTGCCAGCAGCTTAGTTGGGCGTCGTGGGGGTCATGAGCAGTTCTTC. Amino acid sequence: CASSLVGRRGGHEQFF. The variable domain in full, completed from reference TRBV7-2 and TRBJ2-1, reads GAGVSQSPSNKVTEKGKDVELRCDPISGHTALYWYRQSLGQGLEFLIYFQGNSAPDKSGLPSDRFSAERTGGSVSTLTIQRTQQEDSAVYLCASSLVGRRGGHEQFFGPGTRLTVL.

The sample holds many counts of this clonotype. This chain links TRBV7-3 with TRBJ2-1, with a weak D call TRBD2 (6 bases). The V and J ends lost 3 bases and 8 bases respectively, with 11 bases between them. Germline CDR1 SGHTA, CDR2 FQGTGA. This CDR3 is 13 amino acids long. CDR3 protein: CASSLIAADEQFF. DNA of the CDR3: TGTGCCAGCAGCTTGATAGCGGCGGATGAGCAGTTCTTC.

This clonotype appeared many times. The chain recombines TRBV15 with TRBJ2-2; unclear D gene. Looked up from germline, CDR1 is LNHNV and CDR2 is YYDKDF (reference sequence). The CDR3 extends over 12 amino acids. Trimming cost V 2 bases and J 7 bases, with 5 bases left between them. The CDR3 here is CATSRRYGELFF. The CDR3 bases are TGTGCCACCAGCAGACGATACGGGGAGCTGTTTTTT.